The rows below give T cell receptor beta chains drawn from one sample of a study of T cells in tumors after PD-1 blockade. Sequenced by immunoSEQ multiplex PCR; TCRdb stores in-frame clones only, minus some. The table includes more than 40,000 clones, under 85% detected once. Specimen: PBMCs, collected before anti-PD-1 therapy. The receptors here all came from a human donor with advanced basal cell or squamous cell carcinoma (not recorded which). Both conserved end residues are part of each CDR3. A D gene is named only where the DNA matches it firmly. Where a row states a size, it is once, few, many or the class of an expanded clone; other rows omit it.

TGTGCCAGCAGATCTTTGCGGGCCTCCGGCTACGAGCAGTACTTC CASRSLRASGYEQYF TRBV6-5 NA NA TRBJ2-7
TGTGCCAGTAGTATAGATGGGGCCACCACAGATACGCAGTATTTT CASSIDGATTDTQYF TRBV19 NA NA TRBJ2-3
TGTGCCAGCCGGCCCTTGGGACTAGCGGGAGGGAATTACTACGAGCAGTACTTC CASRPLGLAGGNYYEQYF TRBV7-8 TRBD2 once TRBJ2-7
TGTGCCAGCAGTGAAACAGGGGTGAGGGCCAAAAACATTCAGTACTTC CASSETGVRAKNIQYF TRBV14 TRBD1 NA TRBJ2-4
TGCGCCAGCAGCCAGGGAGGACTAGAATTCAGGTATACGCAGTATTTT CASSQGGLEFRYTQYF TRBV4-1 TRBD2 NA TRBJ2-3
TGTGCCAGCAGTGAAGCGCCCAGGACAACCTACAATGAGCAGTTCTTC CASSEAPRTTYNEQFF TRBV6-1 NA few TRBJ2-1
TGCGCCAGCAGCTTCGGGGGACAGCTGGGGGAGCAGTACTTC CASSFGGQLGEQYF TRBV5-1 NA NA TRBJ2-7
TGTGCCACCAGCAGAGATAGACGGGGGGCGACTGGGGCCAACGTCCTGACTTTC CATSRDRRGATGANVLTF TRBV15 NA few TRBJ2-6
TGCGCCAGCAGCCAAGAGGTCGGGGGGAGGGGGCAGGGTGGCTACACCTTC CASSQEVGGRGQGGYTF TRBV4-1 TRBD1 NA TRBJ1-2
TGTGCCAGCAGCTTGGACAGGGGCAATTCACCCCTCCACTTT CASSLDRGNSPLHF TRBV5-5 TRBD1 once TRBJ1-6
TGTGCCAGTAGTCAGCGACAGGGGGCGCGGGATACGCAGTATTTT CASSQRQGARDTQYF TRBV19 TRBD1 NA TRBJ2-3
TGTGCCAGCAGCTTAGTCGGGACTATAGACTCCTACGAGCAGTACTTC CASSLVGTIDSYEQYF TRBV7-2 TRBD2 NA TRBJ2-7
TGTGCCAGCAGCCAAGGGGGACTCCATTCCTACAATGAGCAGTTCTTC CASSQGGLHSYNEQFF TRBV4-2 NA NA TRBJ2-1
TGTGCCAGCAGCCATAGAGCCCTTACTTCCGAGCAGTACTTC CASSHRALTSEQYF TRBV14 NA NA TRBJ2-7
TGTGCCAGTTGGGATTTAAGCTCTGGAAACACCATATATTTT CASWDLSSGNTIYF TRBV19 NA NA TRBJ1-3
TGCAGCGTTGAAGGGTTGGGATCCACAGATACGCAGTATTTT CSVEGLGSTDTQYF TRBV29-1 NA medium-sized TRBJ2-3
TGTGCCACCAGTGACCCAATCAGTAGCGGCGAGCAGTTCTTC CATSDPISSGEQFF TRBV24-1 NA NA TRBJ2-1
TGTGCCAGCAGTGCGGCACAGCAGTTAAGAGAGACCCAGTACTTC CASSAAQQLRETQYF TRBV21-1 NA NA TRBJ2-5
TGTGCCAGCAGCTTAGGGATCAATCAGCCCCAGCATTTT CASSLGINQPQHF TRBV7-2 NA NA TRBJ1-5
TGTGCCACCAGTGATCATGGGATGGAGCAGTACTTC CATSDHGMEQYF TRBV24-1 NA NA TRBJ2-7
TGTGCCAGCAGCCCGGAAGCTAACTATGGCTACACCTTC CASSPEANYGYTF TRBV12-3/TRBV12-4 NA NA TRBJ1-2
TGTGCTAGTGGTTTGGTCTCTTTAGGACAGGGGGATTATGAGACCCAGTACTTC CASGLVSLGQGDYETQYF TRBV12-5 TRBD1 NA TRBJ2-5
TGTGCCAGTAGTGTGACCCGGGGACAGGGAACGAACACTGAAGCTTTCTTT CASSVTRGQGTNTEAFF TRBV19 TRBD1 NA TRBJ1-1
TGTGCCAGTAGTGTCAAGAGTCGGGATACGCAGTATTTT CASSVKSRDTQYF TRBV19 NA once TRBJ2-3
TGTGCCAGCAGTTTAACGACTTCCGTGGCCCTCCACTTT CASSLTTSVALHF TRBV28 NA NA TRBJ1-6
TGTGCCAGTAGTAACCTCCTGACTACCACAGATACGCAGTATTTT CASSNLLTTTDTQYF TRBV19 NA NA TRBJ2-3
TGTGCCAGCAGTGAAGTGGGGGACGGGGCCACCCAAGAGACCCAGTACTTC CASSEVGDGATQETQYF TRBV2 NA NA TRBJ2-5
TGCAGTGCTAGTTCAACAGGGTTCCCAGAGACCCAGTACTTC CSASSTGFPETQYF TRBV20-1 NA NA TRBJ2-5
TGTGCCAGCAGTGAAGGACTAGCGGACAATGAGCAGTTCTTC CASSEGLADNEQFF TRBV2 TRBD2 medium-sized TRBJ2-1
TGTGCCAGCAGGCCCGGCGGGACAGGGTCCTACGAGCAGTACTTC CASRPGGTGSYEQYF TRBV6-5 TRBD1 NA TRBJ2-7
TGTGCCAGCAGCGTAGAGGGAACAGGGGCAGGTTCACCCCTCCACTTT CASSVEGTGAGSPLHF TRBV9 TRBD1 NA TRBJ1-6
TGTGCCAGTAGTATAAGGTTCGCCAGGGGGCGAGGGGCCAACGTCCTGACTTTC CASSIRFARGRGANVLTF TRBV19 TRBD1 NA TRBJ2-6
TGTGCCAGTACCCCCGGTCCCCTAGCGGGAGATATAGATACGCAGTATTTT CASTPGPLAGDIDTQYF TRBV19 TRBD2 NA TRBJ2-3
TGCGCCAGCAGCTTGGCGATGGGTGAAAAACTGTTTTTT CASSLAMGEKLFF TRBV5-1 NA NA TRBJ1-4
TGTGCCAGCAGCCCGTGGGGGAACACTGAAGCTTTCTTT CASSPWGNTEAFF TRBV3-1/TRBV3-2 NA NA TRBJ1-1
TGCGCCAGCAGGGAGGGACAGGGGGACTATGGCTACACCTTC CASREGQGDYGYTF TRBV5-1 TRBD1 once TRBJ1-2
TGTGCCAGCAGGCCCCCAGGGGACTACAATGACGAGCAGTTCTTC CASRPPGDYNDEQFF TRBV6-5 NA once TRBJ2-1
TGTGCCAGCAGTGAATTAAGTGGCCCCGGGGAGCTGTTTTTT CASSELSGPGELFF TRBV2 NA NA TRBJ2-2
TGTGCCACCAGTGATTCGTGGACTAGCGGAGTTACCGGGGAGCTGTTTTTT CATSDSWTSGVTGELFF TRBV24-1 TRBD2 NA TRBJ2-2
TGCAGTGCTATTGAAGCGGGAGATTTGCTCGAGCAGTACTTC CSAIEAGDLLEQYF TRBV20-1 TRBD2 NA TRBJ2-7
TGTGCCAGCGCACCTTTGACTTCTGGGGCCAACGTCCTGACTTTC CASAPLTSGANVLTF TRBV6-5 NA NA TRBJ2-6
TGCAGTGCTAGTATTTCCTCGGGGATATCCATGAACACTGAAGCTTTCTTT CSASISSGISMNTEAFF TRBV20-1 NA NA TRBJ1-1